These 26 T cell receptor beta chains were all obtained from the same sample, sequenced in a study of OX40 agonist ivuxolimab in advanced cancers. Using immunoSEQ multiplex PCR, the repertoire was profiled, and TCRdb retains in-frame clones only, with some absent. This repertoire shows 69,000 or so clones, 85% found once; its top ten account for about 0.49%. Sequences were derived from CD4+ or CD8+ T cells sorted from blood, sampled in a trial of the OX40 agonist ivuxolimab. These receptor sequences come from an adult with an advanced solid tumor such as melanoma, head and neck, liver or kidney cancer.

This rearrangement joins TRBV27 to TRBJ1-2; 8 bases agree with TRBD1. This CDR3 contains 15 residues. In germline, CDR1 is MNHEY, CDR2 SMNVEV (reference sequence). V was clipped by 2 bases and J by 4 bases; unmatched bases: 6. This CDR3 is CASSLRRQGFYGYTF. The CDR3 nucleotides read TGTGCCAGCAGTTTAAGGCGACAGGGGTTCTATGGCTACACCTTC.

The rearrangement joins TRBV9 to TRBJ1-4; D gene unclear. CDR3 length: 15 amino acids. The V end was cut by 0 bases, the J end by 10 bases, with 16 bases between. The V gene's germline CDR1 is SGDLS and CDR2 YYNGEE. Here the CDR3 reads CASSVAGPKEGKLFF. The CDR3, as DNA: TGTGCCAGCAGCGTAGCCGGGCCAAAGGAGGGAAAACTGTTTTTT.

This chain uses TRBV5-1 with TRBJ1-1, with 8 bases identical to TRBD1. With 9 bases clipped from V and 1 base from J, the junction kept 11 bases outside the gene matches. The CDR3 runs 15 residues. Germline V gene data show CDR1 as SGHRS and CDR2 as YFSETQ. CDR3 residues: CATGTGGPENTEAFF. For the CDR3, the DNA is TGCGCCACCGGCACAGGGGGACCCGAGAACACTGAAGCTTTCTTT.

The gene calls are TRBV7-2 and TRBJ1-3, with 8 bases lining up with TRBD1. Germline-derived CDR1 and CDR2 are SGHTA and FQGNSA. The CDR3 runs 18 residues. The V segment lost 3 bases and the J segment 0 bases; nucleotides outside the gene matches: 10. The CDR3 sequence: CASSLAFDGTGSGNTIYF. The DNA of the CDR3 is TGTGCCAGCAGCTTGGCTTTTGACGGGACAGGCTCTGGAAACACCATATATTTT.

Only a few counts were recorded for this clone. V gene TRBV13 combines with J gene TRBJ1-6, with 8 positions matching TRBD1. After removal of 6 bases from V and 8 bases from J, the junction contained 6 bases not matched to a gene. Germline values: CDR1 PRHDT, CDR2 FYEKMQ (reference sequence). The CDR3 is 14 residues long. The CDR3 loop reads CASSPTGGYSPLHF. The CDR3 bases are TGTGCCAGCAGTCCAACAGGGGGGTATTCACCCCTCCACTTT.

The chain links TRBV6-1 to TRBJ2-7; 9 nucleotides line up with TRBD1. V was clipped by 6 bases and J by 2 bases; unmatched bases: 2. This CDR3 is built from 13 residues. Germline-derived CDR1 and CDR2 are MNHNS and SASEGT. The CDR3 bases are TGTGCCAGCAGGGGACAGGGCCCCTACGAGCAGTACTTC. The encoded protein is CASRGQGPYEQYF.

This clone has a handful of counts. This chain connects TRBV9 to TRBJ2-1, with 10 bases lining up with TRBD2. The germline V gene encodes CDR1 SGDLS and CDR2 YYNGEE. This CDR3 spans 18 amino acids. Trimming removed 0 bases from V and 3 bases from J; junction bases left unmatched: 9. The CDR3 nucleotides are TGTGCCAGCAGCGTAGGATCGGGTAGCGGGAGGTTCTACAATGAGCAGTTCTTC. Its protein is CASSVGSGSGRFYNEQFF.

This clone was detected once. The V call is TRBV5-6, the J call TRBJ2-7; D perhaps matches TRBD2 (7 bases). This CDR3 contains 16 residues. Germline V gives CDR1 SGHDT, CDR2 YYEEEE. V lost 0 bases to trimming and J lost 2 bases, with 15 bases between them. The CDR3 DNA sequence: TGTGCCAGCAGCTTGGAGGGGGGGCCTATTACCTACGAGCAGTACTTC. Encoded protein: CASSLEGGPITYEQYF.

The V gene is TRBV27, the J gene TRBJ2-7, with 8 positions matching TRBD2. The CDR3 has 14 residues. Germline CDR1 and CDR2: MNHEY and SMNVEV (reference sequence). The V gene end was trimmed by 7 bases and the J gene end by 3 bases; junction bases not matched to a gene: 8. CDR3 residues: CASKGREAVYEQYF. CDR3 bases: TGTGCCAGCAAGGGGCGGGAGGCCGTCTACGAGCAGTACTTC.

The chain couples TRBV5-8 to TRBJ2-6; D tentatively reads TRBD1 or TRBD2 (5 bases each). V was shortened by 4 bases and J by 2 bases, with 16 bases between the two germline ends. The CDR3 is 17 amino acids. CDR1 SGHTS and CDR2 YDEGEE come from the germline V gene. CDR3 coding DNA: TGTGCCAGCAGCCCTGGGACGGCGCATCCTGGGGCCAACGTCCTGACTTTC. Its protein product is CASSPGTAHPGANVLTF.

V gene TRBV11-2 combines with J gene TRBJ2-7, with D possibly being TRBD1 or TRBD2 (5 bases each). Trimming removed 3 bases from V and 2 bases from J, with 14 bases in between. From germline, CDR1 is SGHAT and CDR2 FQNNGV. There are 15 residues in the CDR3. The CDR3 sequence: CASSFDRGVAYEQYF. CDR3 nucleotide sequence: TGTGCCAGCAGCTTTGATCGAGGGGTTGCCTACGAGCAGTACTTC.

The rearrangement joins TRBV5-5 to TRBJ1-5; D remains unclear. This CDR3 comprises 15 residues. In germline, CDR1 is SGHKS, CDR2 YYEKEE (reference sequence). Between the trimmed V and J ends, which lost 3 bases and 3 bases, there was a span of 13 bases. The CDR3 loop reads CASSSGEGFNQPQHF. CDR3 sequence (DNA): TGTGCCAGCAGCTCAGGAGAGGGATTCAATCAGCCCCAGCATTTT.

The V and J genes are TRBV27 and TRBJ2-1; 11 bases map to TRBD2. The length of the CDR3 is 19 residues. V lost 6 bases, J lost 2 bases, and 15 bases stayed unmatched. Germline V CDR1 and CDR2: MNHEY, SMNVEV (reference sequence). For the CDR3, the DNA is TGTGCCAGCAGCACCGACGGACAGAAACTAGCGGGAGCCTACAATGAGCAGTTCTTC. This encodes CASSTDGQKLAGAYNEQFF.

Here the CDR3 reads CASLQGANTEAFF. The CDR3 coding sequence is TGTGCCAGTCTACAGGGGGCCAACACTGAAGCTTTCTTT. The gene calls are TRBV2 and TRBJ1-1, with TRBD1 matching 9 bases. This CDR3 spans 13 amino acids. The V segment lost 9 bases and the J segment 2 bases; nucleotides outside the gene matches: 4. CDR1 and CDR2 from the germline V gene are SNHLY and FYNNEI.

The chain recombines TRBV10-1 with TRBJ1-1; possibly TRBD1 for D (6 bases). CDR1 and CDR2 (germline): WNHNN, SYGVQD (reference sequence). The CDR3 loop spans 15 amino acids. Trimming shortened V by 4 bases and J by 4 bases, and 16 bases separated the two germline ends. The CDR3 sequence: CASSVGRGAGTEAFF. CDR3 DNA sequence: TGCGCCAGCAGTGTTGGCAGGGGAGCCGGCACTGAAGCTTTCTTT.

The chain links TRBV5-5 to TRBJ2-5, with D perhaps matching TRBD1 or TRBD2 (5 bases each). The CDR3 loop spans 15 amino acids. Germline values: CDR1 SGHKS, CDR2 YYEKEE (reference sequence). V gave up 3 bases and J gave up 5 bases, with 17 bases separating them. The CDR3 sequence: CASSYERQWGETQYF. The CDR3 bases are TGTGCCAGCAGCTATGAACGACAGTGGGGGGAGACCCAGTACTTC.

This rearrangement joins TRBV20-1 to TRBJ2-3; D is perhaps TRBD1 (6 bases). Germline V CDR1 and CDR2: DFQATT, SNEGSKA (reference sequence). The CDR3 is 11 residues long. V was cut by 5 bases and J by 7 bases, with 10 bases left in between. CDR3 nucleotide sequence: TGCAGTGCTCCGACAGGCAATACGCAGTATTTT. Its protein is CSAPTGNTQYF.

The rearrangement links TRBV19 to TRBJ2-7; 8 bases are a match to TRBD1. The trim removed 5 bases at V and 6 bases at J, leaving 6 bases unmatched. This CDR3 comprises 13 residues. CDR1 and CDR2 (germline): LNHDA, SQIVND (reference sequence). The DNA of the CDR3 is TGTGCCAGTAGTCCGGACAGGGCCCGCGAGCAGTACTTC. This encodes CASSPDRAREQYF.

CDR3 protein: CASRRGNEKLFF. In DNA, the CDR3 is TGTGCCAGCAGGCGCGGTAATGAAAAACTGTTTTTT. The chain combines TRBV6-1 with TRBJ1-4; D unclear. V was trimmed by 6 bases and J by 4 bases, leaving 6 bases between them. The CDR3 spans 12 residues. CDR1 and CDR2 from the germline V gene are MNHNS and SASEGT.

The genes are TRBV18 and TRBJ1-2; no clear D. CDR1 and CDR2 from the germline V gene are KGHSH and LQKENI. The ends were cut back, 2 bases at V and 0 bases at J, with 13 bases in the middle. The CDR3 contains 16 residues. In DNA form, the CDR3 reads TGTGCCAGCTCACCAAACAGTTTTTTGACTAACTATGGCTACACCTTC. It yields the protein CASSPNSFLTNYGYTF.

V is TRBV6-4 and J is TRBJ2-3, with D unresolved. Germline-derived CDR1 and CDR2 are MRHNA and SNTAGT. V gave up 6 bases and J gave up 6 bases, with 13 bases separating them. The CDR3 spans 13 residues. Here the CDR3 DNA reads TGTGCCAGCAGCCCGGGCCGCGCGGATACGCAGTATTTT. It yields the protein CASSPGRADTQYF.

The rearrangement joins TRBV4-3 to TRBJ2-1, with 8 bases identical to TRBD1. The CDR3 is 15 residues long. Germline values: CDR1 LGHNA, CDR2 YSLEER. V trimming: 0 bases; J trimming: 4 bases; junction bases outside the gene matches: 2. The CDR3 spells CASSQDRGRYNEQFF. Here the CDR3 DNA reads TGCGCCAGCAGCCAAGACAGGGGGCGATACAATGAGCAGTTCTTC.

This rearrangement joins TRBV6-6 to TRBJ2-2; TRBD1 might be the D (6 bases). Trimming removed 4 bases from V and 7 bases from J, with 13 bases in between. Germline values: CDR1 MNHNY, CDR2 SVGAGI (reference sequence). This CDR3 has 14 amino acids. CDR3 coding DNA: TGTGCCAGCAGTTCCTTGGACAGTATCGGGGAGCTGTTTTTT. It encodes CASSSLDSIGELFF.

CDR3 in amino acids: CASSVQGGTDTQYF. For the CDR3, the DNA is TGCGCCAGCAGTGTTCAGGGCGGCACAGATACGCAGTATTTT. The J gene is TRBJ2-3, the V gene TRBV5-1; perhaps TRBD1 as D (5 bases). V lost 5 bases and J lost 1, with 11 bases in between. Germline assignment: CDR1 SGHRS and CDR2 YFSETQ. The CDR3 extends over 14 amino acids.

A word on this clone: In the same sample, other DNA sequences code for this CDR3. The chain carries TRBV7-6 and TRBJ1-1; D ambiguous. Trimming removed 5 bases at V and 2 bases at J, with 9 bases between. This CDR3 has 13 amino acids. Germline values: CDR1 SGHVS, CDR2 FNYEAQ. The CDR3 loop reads CASSLWENTEAFF. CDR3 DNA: TGTGCCAGCAGCCTCTGGGAAAACACTGAAGCTTTCTTT.

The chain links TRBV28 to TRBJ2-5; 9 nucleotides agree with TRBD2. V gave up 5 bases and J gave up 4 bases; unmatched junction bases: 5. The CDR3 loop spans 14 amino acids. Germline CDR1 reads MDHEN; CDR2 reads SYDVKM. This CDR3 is CASSTLAGVETQYF. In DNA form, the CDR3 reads TGTGCCAGCAGTACCTTAGCGGGGGTAGAGACCCAGTACTTC. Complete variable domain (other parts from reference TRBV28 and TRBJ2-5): DVKVTQSSRYLVKRTGEKVFLECVQDMDHENMFWYRQDPGLGLRLIYFSYDVKMKEKGDIPEGYSVSREKKERFSLILESASTNQTSMYLCASSTLAGVETQYFGPGTRLLVL.